This T cell receptor beta chain derives from a study of T cells after yellow fever vaccination. Looked up from germline, CDR1 is SGHRS and CDR2 is YFSETQ. This CDR3 is built from 16 residues. V was clipped by 1 base and J by 0 bases, with 11 bases between them. This clonotype was seen a handful of times. Its target is not known. 5'RACE template switching generated TCR cDNA, adding a universal primer site and UMIs. TCRdb reanalysed the 5' RACE reads using MiXCR and keeps one entry per CDR3 protein. The sample comprises around 250,000 distinct CDR3 sequences, 6.9% of which are singletons, and about 0.9% rests with the top ten. Whole-study findings and limits: Repertoires obtained by FACS sorting could include abundant clonotypes that entered as contaminants from the bulk population. Once the booster was given, most primary-vaccination clones reappeared, at 95% to 97% for CD4 and around 90% for CD8. It was a small share of clonotypes that appeared in both CD4 and CD8 compartments.

The chain has TRBV5-1 and TRBJ2-1; D ambiguous. This TCR was recovered from a man aged 25 to 45 who received the YFV17D yellow fever vaccine. The sample in question was CD4+ T cells sorted from PBMCs, obtained 15 days after the yellow fever booster vaccination. In nucleotides, the CDR3 is TGCGCCAGCAGCTTGTTGGCGTCGAGCTCCTACAATGAGCAGTTCTTC. Its protein product is CASSLLASSSYNEQFF. The full variable domain, with the rest looked up from reference TRBV5-1 and TRBJ2-1, is KAGVTQTPRYLIKTRGQQVTLSCSPISGHRSVSWYQQTPGQGLQFLFEYFSETQRNKGNFPGRFSGRQFSNSRSEMNVSTLELGDSALYLCASSLLASSSYNEQFFGPGTRLTVL.